This record covers a single T cell receptor (beta chain). Its specificity is unknown. TCRdb re-called the reads through MiXCR, storing one row per CDR3 protein. The sample gives roughly 920,000 distinct CDR3 sequences, 31% of which show up once; roughly 13% is in the top ten. The data belong to a study of T cell repertoires in cytomegalovirus infection. The wider study: HLA-B-restricted CMV epitopes that are well studied, plus recently identified HLA-C-restricted ones, were used by the study. Indicated by public TCR beta signatures were CMV infection and matching HLA type. Study-wide results and caveats: Clonotypes of TCR beta that were HLA-C-restricted and CMV-specific dominated the ex vivo response. Adding up the frequency of public TCR beta families identified people who carried CMV plus the relevant HLA.

This CDR3 has 14 residues. Trimming took off 7 bases at V and 3 bases at J, with 15 bases between the two ends. Germline V lookup: CDR1 MNHNY, CDR2 SVGAGI (reference sequence). This chain joins TRBV6-6 and TRBJ1-1; D not certain. This material consisted of cultured CD8+ T cells from PBMCs, taken from culture after CMV antigen stimulation. The clonotype was recovered from a human donor in good health (CMV status not recorded). Some clones in this sample may be carry-over from other donors' samples. The CDR3 spells CASTDWGTHTEAFF. DNA of the CDR3: TGTGCCAGCACCGACTGGGGAACGCACACTGAAGCTTTCTTT.